This entry concerns a single T cell receptor beta chain. Profiling relied on immunoSEQ multiplex PCR, and the TCRdb table lists in-frame clones only, not all of them. The sample has 150,000 to 200,000 clones, roughly 80% seen once. The ends lost 5 bases at V and 5 bases at J; junction bases unmatched: 7. Germline V gene data show CDR1 as SGHNT and CDR2 as YENEEA. CDR3 length: 15 amino acids. Recovery among Cohort 3 donors was established by two negative PCRs, clearance, or symptom resolution. The data originate from a study of blood T cell repertoires in COVID-19. Study as a whole: T cells, B-cell-depleted T cells, or PBMCs supplied cDNA or gDNA.

This TCR was recovered from a woman aged 60-70 years who had recovered from COVID-19. The rearrangement joins TRBV11-3 to TRBJ2-2, with 8 nucleotides matching TRBD1. The sequencing sample was made of PBMCs or T cells enriched from blood (not recorded which). The CDR3 DNA reads as TGTGCCAGCAGCGCCTGGACAGGGAGGACCGGGGAGCTGTTTTTT. This translates into CASSAWTGRTGELFF.